This T cell receptor beta chain was recovered during a study of T cell repertoires in cytomegalovirus infection. Trimming took 5 bases from V and 9 from J, leaving 10 bases between them. CDR3 length equals 12 residues. CDR1 is SGHTA and CDR2 is FQGNSA in the germline V gene. A remark on this clonotype: The antigen is not known.

TCRdb processed the reads anew with MiXCR; each CDR3 protein has one entry. The data show more than 45,000 distinct CDR3 sequences, 15% to 25% seen once. Sequences were derived from CD8+ T cells from cultured PBMCs, sampled from culture after CMV antigen stimulation. The chain uses TRBV7-2 and TRBJ2-2; no clear D gene. The sequence came from a human donor in good health (CMV status not recorded). Some clones in this sample may be carry-over from other donors' samples. Here the CDR3 DNA reads TGTGCCAGCAGCCAAATCAGCCGGGAGCTGTTTTTT. Translated: CASSQISRELFF.